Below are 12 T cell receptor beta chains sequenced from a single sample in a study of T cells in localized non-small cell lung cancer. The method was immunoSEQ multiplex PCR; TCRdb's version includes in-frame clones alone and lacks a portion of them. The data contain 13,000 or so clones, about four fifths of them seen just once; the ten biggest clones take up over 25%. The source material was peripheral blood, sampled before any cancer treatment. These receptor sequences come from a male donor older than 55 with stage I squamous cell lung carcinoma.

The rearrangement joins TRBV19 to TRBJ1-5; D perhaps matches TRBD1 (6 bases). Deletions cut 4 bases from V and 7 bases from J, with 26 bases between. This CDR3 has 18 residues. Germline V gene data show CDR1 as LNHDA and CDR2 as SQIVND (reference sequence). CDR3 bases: TGTGCCAGTAGTAGGTCCAGGCCTGGACAGACTCGCGAACAGCCCCAGCATTTT. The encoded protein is CASSRSRPGQTREQPQHF.

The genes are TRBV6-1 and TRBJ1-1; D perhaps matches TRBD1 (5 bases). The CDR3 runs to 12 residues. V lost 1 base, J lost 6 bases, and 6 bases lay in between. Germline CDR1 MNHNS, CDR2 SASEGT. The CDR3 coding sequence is TGTGCCAGCAGTGAAGGGACACCTGAAGCTTTCTTT. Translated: CASSEGTPEAFF.

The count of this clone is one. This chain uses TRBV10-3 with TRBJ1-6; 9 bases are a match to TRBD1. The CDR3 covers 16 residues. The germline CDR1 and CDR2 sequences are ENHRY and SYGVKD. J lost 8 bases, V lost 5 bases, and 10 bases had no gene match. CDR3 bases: TGTGCCATCAGTCGACACCCGGGACAGGGAGATTCACCCCTCCACTTT. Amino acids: CAISRHPGQGDSPLHF.

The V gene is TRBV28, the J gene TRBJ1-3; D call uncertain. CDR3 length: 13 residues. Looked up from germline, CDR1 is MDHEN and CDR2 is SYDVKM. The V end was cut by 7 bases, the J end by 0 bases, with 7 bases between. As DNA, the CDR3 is TGTGCCAGCATCACGAGCTCTGGAAACACCATATATTTT. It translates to CASITSSGNTIYF.

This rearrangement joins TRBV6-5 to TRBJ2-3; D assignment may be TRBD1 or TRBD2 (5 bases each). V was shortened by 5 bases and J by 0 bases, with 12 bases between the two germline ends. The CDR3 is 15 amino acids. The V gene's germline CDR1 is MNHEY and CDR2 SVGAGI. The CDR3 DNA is TGTGCCAGCAGTCACCCGAGGGGTAGCACAGATACGCAGTATTTT. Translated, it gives CASSHPRGSTDTQYF.

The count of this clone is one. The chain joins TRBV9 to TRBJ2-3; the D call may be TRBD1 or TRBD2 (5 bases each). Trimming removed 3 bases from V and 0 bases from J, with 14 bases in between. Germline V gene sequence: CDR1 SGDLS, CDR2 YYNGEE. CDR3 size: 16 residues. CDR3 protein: CASSGRGAPSTDTQYF. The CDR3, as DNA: TGTGCCAGCAGCGGACGAGGGGCCCCTAGCACAGATACGCAGTATTTT.

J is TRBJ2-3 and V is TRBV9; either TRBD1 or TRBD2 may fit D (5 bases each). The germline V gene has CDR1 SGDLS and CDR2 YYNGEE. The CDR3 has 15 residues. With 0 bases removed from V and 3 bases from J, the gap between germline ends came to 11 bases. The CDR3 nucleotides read TGTGCCAGCAGCGTAGGGGGGAGAGAGACAGATACGCAGTATTTT. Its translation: CASSVGGRETDTQYF.

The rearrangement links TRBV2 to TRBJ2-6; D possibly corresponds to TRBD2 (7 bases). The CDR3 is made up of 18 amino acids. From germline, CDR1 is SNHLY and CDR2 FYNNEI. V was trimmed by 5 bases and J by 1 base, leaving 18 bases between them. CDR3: CASSPEGGPSSGANVLTF. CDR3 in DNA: TGTGCCAGCAGTCCCGAGGGGGGGCCATCATCTGGGGCCAACGTCCTGACTTTC.

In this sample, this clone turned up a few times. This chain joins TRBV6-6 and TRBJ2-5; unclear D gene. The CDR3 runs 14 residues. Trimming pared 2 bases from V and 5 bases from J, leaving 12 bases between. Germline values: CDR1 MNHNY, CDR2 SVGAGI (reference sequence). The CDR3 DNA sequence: TGTGCCAGCAGTTACACAAACGCGGCCGAGACCCAGTACTTC. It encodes CASSYTNAAETQYF.

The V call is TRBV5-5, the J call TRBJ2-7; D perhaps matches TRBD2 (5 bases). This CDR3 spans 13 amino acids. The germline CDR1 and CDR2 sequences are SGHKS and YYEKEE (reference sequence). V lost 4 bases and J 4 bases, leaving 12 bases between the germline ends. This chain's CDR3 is CASSASTGYEQYF. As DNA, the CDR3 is TGTGCCAGCAGCGCTTCGACGGGGTACGAGCAGTACTTC.

The CDR3 here is CATSQWGLAVESETQYF. The DNA of the CDR3 is TGTGCCACCTCCCAATGGGGACTAGCGGTGGAGAGCGAGACCCAGTACTTC. This chain joins TRBV19 and TRBJ2-5, with 11 bases fitting TRBD2. Germline V gene data show CDR1 as LNHDA and CDR2 as SQIVND (reference sequence). This CDR3 is built from 17 residues. J was trimmed by 5 bases and V by 10 bases; bases with no gene match: 18.

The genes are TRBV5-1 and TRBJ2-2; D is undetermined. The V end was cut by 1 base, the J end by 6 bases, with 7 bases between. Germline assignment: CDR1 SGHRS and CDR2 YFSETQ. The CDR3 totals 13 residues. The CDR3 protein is CASSLNLPGELFF. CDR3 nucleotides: TGCGCCAGCAGCTTGAACTTACCCGGGGAGCTGTTTTTT.